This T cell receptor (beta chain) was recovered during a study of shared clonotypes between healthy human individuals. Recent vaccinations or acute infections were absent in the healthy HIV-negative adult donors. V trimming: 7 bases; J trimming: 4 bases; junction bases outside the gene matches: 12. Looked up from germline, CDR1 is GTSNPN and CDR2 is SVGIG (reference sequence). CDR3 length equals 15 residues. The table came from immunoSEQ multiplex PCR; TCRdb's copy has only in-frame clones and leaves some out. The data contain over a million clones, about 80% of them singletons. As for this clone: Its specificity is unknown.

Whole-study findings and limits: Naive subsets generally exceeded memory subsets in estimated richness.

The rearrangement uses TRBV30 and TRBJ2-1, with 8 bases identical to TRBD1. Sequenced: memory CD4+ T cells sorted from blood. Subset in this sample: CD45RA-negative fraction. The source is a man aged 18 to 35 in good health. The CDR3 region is CALQGGLGLYNEQFF. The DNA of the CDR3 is TGTGCCTTACAGGGGGGCTTAGGATTATACAATGAGCAGTTCTTC. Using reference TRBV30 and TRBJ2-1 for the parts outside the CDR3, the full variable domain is SQTIHQWPATLVQPVGSPLSLECTVEGTSNPNLYWYRQAAGRGLQLLFYSVGIGQISSEVPQNLSASRPQDRQFILSSKKLLLSDSGFYLCALQGGLGLYNEQFFGPGTRLTVL.